What follows are 9 T cell receptor beta chains derived from one specimen sequenced in a study of T cells after yellow fever vaccination. A single record per CDR3 protein comes from TCRdb applying MiXCR to the 5' RACE reads. The table includes some 68,000 distinct CDR3 sequences, more than 6.5% detected once. The sequencing here drew on CD8+ T cells sorted from PBMCs, taken about 49 days after the first yellow fever vaccination. The receptors were sampled from a man between 18 and 35 years old who received the YFV17D yellow fever vaccine.

This clonotype was seen a few times. The J gene is TRBJ2-6, the V gene TRBV12-3 or TRBV12-4, with D tentatively TRBD1 (6 bases). The V end was cut by 4 bases, the J end by 0 bases, with 13 bases between. The CDR3 is made up of 17 amino acids. For the CDR3, the DNA is TGTGCCAGCAGTTCTGGGGGCCTTGCCTCTGGGGCCAACGTCCTGACTTTC. Its protein is CASSSGGLASGANVLTF.

The V call is TRBV10-3, the J call TRBJ1-6; 8 bases agree with TRBD1. Germline loops: CDR1 ENHRY, CDR2 SYGVKD. The CDR3 spans 15 residues. V lost 6 bases, J lost 8 bases, and 9 bases stayed unmatched. The chain's CDR3 is CAIRDRVEGDSPLHF. Written as DNA, the CDR3 is TGTGCCATCAGGGACAGGGTAGAAGGTGATTCACCCCTCCACTTT.

This clonotype was found many times. The V gene is TRBV5-1, the J gene TRBJ2-1; 13 nucleotides line up with TRBD2. Germline CDR1 and CDR2: SGHRS and YFSETQ. Unmatched junction bases numbered 11, after V lost 3 bases and J lost 2 bases. The CDR3 sequence is 19 residues long. The CDR3 sequence is CASSSIQTSGGSTYNEQFF. The CDR3 coding sequence is TGCGCCAGCAGCTCAATTCAGACTAGCGGGGGGTCCACCTACAATGAGCAGTTCTTC.

This clonotype was counted many times. The J gene is TRBJ2-5, the V gene TRBV5-6; D remains ambiguous. The CDR3 has 15 amino acids. The germline V gene encodes CDR1 SGHDT and CDR2 YYEEEE. Deletions cut 2 bases from V and 4 bases from J, with 15 bases between. The CDR3, as DNA: TGTGCCAGCAGCTTTTATAACGGCAGCCCAGAGACCCAGTACTTC. Protein sequence: CASSFYNGSPETQYF.

At least ten counts were recorded for this clonotype. V and J are TRBV29-1 and TRBJ1-1; D perhaps matches TRBD1 (5 bases). The CDR3 sequence is 12 residues long. V was shortened by 6 bases and J by 6 bases, with 14 bases between the two germline ends. Germline V gene lookup returns CDR1 SQVTM and CDR2 ANQGSEA. This CDR3 is CSVPTAGAEAFF. CDR3 in DNA: TGCAGCGTCCCGACAGCCGGGGCTGAAGCTTTCTTT.

This clonotype was seen many times. CDR3: CSARRGGPEAFF. CDR3 DNA: TGCAGTGCTAGACGGGGAGGACCTGAAGCTTTCTTT. The chain employs TRBV20-1 and TRBJ1-1; D is undetermined. With 2 bases removed from V and 6 bases from J, the gap between germline ends came to 10 bases. The V gene's germline CDR1 is DFQATT and CDR2 SNEGSKA (reference sequence). CDR3 length: 12 residues.

The table lists this clonotype with many counts. J is TRBJ1-2 and V is TRBV6-5; D uncertain. Per the germline V gene, CDR1 is MNHEY and CDR2 is SVGAGI. V lost 3 bases and J 4 bases, leaving 6 bases between the germline ends. CDR3 length: 12 residues. The CDR3 here is CASSYMGYGYTF. CDR3 bases: TGTGCCAGCAGTTATATGGGCTATGGCTACACCTTC.

At least ten counts were recorded for this clonotype. This sequence joins TRBV4-3 and TRBJ1-1; D may be TRBD1 (6 bases). Germline CDR1 and CDR2: LGHNA and YSLEER. The CDR3 covers 15 residues. Deletions cut 6 bases from V and 1 base from J, with 15 bases between. The CDR3 DNA is TGCGCCAGCAGACTAGAACAGGGTACGAACACTGAAGCTTTCTTT. Amino acids: CASRLEQGTNTEAFF.

The table lists this clonotype with a few counts. The chain combines TRBV7-9 with TRBJ1-1, with a tentative D call TRBD1 (5 bases). Trimming removed 5 bases at V and 4 bases at J, with 11 bases between. This CDR3 region has 13 residues. CDR1 SEHNR and CDR2 FQNEAQ come from the germline V gene (reference sequence). CDR3: CASSPRGSTEAFF. The CDR3 DNA follows: TGTGCCAGCAGCCCGAGGGGTTCCACTGAAGCTTTCTTT.